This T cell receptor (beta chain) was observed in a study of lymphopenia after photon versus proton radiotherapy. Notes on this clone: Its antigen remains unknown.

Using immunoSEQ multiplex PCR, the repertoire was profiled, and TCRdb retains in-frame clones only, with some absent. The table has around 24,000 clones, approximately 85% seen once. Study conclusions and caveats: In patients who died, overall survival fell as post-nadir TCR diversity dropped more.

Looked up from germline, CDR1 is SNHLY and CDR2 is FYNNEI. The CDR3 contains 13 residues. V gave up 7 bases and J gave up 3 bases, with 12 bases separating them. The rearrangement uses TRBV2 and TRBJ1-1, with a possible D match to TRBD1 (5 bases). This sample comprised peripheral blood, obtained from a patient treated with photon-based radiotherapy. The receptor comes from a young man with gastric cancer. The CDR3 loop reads CASTLQADTEAFF. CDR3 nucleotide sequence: TGTGCCAGCACTTTACAGGCGGACACTGAAGCTTTCTTT.